The 4 T cell receptor beta chains listed next were all sequenced from one sample in a study of T cell responses to AZD1222 COVID-19 vaccine. The assay was immunoSEQ multiplex PCR, and TCRdb's table has in-frame clones only and misses some. The sample records over 130,000 clones, around 89% being singletons. This specimen consisted of peripheral blood, obtained on day 0 of AZD1222 vaccination. These receptor sequences come from an adult in good health.

V and J are TRBV9 and TRBJ1-3, with D perhaps matching TRBD1 (5 bases). The V end lost 4 bases, the J end lost 4 bases, and 12 bases lay between the germline ends. This CDR3 is built from 14 residues. CDR1 and CDR2 (germline): SGDLS, YYNGEE. DNA of the CDR3: TGTGCCAGCAGCAAACGGGGGGACGGAAACACCATATATTTT. Protein product: CASSKRGDGNTIYF.

The chain recombines TRBV5-4 with TRBJ2-5, with D possibly matching TRBD1 (5 bases). CDR1 is SGHNT and CDR2 is YYREEE in the germline V gene (reference sequence). Trimming left V 4 bases short and J 3 bases short, with 10 bases between. The CDR3 has 13 residues. The CDR3 DNA sequence: TGTGCCAGCAGCAGGGGTGGTGAAGAGACCCAGTACTTC. Residues: CASSRGGEETQYF.

This rearrangement joins TRBV28 to TRBJ2-3; no reliable D call. Germline V gives CDR1 MDHEN, CDR2 SYDVKM. This CDR3 has 13 amino acids. The V gene lost 6 bases and the J gene lost 1 base, with 8 bases spanning the gap. Written as DNA, the CDR3 is TGTGCCAGCAGAACCCTGCGCACAGATACGCAGTATTTT. Its translation: CASRTLRTDTQYF.

The genes are TRBV28 and TRBJ2-3; TRBD2 matches 7 bases. Germline assignment: CDR1 MDHEN and CDR2 SYDVKM. The CDR3 sequence is 16 residues long. V shed 6 bases, J shed 12 bases, and the junction held 21 bases outside the gene matches. In DNA form, the CDR3 reads TGTGCCAGCAGGAGAGGATGGACTAGTATCGCGCCTATTCAGTATTTT. Encoded protein: CASRRGWTSIAPIQYF.